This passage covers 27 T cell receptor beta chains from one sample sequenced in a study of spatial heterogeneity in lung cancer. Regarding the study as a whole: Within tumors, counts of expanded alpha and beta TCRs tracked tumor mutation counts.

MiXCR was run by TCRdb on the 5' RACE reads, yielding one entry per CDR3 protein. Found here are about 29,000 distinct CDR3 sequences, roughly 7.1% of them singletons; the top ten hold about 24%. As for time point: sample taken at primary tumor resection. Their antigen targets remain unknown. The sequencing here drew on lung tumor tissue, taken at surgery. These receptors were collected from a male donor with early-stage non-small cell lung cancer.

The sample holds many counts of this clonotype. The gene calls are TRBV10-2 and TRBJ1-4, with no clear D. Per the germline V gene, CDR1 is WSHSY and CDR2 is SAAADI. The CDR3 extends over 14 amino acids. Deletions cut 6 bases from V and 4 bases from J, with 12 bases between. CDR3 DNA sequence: TGCGCCAGCAGCTCAGGTTCACGTAATGAAAAACTGTTTTTT. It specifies CASSSGSRNEKLFF.

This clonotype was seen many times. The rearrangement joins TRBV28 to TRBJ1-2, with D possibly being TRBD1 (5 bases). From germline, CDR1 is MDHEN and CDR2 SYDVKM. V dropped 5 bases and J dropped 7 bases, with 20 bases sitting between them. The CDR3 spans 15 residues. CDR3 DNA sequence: TGTGCCAGCAGTCCTCCCGGTGGGACCCTGACTGGCTACACCTTC. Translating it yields CASSPPGGTLTGYTF.

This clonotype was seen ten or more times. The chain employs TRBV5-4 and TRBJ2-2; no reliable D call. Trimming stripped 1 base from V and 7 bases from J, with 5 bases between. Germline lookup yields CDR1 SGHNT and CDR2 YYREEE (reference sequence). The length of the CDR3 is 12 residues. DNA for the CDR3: TGTGCCAGCAGCTTGCACCACGGGGAGCTGTTTTTT. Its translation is CASSLHHGELFF. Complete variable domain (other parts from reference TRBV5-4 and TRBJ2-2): ETGVTQSPTHLIKTRGQQVTLRCSSQSGHNTVSWYQQALGQGPQFIFQYYREEENGRGNFPPRFSGLQFPNYSSELNVNALELDDSALYLCASSLHHGELFFGEGSRLTVL.

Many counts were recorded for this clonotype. The CDR3 DNA sequence: TGCGCCAGCAGCAACGGGACGGCTCAGAACTATGGCTACACCTTC. This codes for CASSNGTAQNYGYTF. The chain joins TRBV5-1 to TRBJ1-2; a weak D match, TRBD1 (5 bases). This CDR3 has 15 amino acids. Trimming removed 4 bases at V and 2 bases at J, with 15 bases between. CDR1 SGHRS and CDR2 YFSETQ come from the germline V gene.

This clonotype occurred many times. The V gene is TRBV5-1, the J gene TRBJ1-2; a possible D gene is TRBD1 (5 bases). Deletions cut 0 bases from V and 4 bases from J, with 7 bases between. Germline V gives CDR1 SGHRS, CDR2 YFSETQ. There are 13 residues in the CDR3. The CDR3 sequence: CASSLATVYGYTF. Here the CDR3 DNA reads TGCGCCAGCAGCTTGGCGACAGTCTATGGCTACACCTTC.

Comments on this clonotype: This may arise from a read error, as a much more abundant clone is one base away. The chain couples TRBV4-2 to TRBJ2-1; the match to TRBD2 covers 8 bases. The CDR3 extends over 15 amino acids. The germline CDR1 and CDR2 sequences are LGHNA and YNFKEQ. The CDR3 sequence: CASSPVGSGANAQFF. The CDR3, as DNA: TGTGCCAGCAGCCCCGTTGGTAGCGGGGCGAATGCGCAGTTCTTC.

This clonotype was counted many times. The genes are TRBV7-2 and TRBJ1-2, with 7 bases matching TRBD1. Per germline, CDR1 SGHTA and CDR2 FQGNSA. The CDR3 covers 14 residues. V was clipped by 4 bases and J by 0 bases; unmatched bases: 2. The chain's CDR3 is CASSSDRTNYGYTF. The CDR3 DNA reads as TGTGCCAGCAGCTCGGACAGGACTAACTATGGCTACACCTTC.

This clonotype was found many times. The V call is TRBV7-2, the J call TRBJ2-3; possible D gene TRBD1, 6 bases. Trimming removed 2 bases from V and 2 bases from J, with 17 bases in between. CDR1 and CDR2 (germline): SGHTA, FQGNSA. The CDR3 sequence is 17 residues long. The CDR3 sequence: CASSLNIGQTITDTQYF. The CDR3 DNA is TGTGCCAGCAGCTTAAACATCGGACAGACCATCACAGATACGCAGTATTTT.

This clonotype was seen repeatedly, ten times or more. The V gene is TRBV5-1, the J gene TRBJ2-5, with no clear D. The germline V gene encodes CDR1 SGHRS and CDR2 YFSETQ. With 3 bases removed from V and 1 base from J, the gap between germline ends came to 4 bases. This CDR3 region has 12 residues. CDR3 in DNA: TGCGCCAGCAGCTCGTTCCAAGAGACCCAGTACTTC. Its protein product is CASSSFQETQYF. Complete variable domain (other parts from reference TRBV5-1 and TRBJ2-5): KAGVTQTPRYLIKTRGQQVTLSCSPISGHRSVSWYQQTPGQGLQFLFEYFSETQRNKGNFPGRFSGRQFSNSRSEMNVSTLELGDSALYLCASSSFQETQYFGPGTRLLVL.

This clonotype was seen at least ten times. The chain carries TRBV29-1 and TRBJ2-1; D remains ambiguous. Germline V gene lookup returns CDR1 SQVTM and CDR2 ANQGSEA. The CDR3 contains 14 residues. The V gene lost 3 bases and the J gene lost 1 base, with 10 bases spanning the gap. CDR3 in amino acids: CSVEGDQSYNEQFF. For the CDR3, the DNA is TGCAGCGTTGAGGGCGATCAGTCCTACAATGAGCAGTTCTTC.

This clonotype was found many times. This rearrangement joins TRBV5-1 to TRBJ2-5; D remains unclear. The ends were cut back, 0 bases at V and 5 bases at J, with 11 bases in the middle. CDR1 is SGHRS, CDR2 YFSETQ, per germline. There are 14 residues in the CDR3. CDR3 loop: CASSLATLGETQYF. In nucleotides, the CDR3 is TGCGCCAGCAGCTTGGCCACCCTGGGGGAGACCCAGTACTTC.

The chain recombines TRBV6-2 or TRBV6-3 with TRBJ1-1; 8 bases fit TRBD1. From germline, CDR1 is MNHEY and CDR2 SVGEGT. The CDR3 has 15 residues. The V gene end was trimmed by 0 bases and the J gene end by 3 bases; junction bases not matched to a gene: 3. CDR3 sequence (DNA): TGTGCCAGCAGTTACTCCCCAGGGGGCCACACTGAAGCTTTCTTT. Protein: CASSYSPGGHTEAFF.

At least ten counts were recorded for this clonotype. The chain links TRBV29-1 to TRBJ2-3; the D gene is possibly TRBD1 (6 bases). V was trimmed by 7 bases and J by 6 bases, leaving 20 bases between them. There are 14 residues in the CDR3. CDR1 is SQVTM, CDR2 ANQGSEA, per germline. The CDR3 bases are TGCAGCGCTCCCAAAACAACAGGGACGGATACGCAGTATTTT. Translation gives CSAPKTTGTDTQYF.

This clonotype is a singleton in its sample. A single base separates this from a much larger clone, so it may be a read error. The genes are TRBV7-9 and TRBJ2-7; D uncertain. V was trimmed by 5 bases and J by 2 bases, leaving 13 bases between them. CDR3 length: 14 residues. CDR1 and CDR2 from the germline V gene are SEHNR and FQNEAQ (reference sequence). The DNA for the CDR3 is TGTGCCAGCAGCCTCAGCTCCGCTGCCTACGAGCAGTACTTC. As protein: CASSLSSAAYEQYF.

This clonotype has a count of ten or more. The CDR3 sequence is CASRAHEAKNIQYF. For the CDR3, the DNA is TGTGCCAGCAGGGCACACGAAGCCAAAAACATTCAGTACTTC. The gene calls are TRBV27 and TRBJ2-4, with D unresolved. Germline V gene sequence: CDR1 MNHEY, CDR2 SMNVEV (reference sequence). Trimming pared 6 bases from V and 0 bases from J, leaving 9 bases between. This CDR3 contains 14 residues.

The CDR3 reads CASSVIRGTTNEKLFF. In nucleotides, the CDR3 is TGTGCCAGCAGCGTAATCAGGGGTACAACTAATGAAAAACTGTTTTTT. The chain uses TRBV28 and TRBJ1-4; D perhaps matches TRBD1 (6 bases). V lost 6 bases to trimming and J lost 0 bases, with 14 bases between them. This CDR3 is built from 16 residues. Germline V gene data show CDR1 as MDHEN and CDR2 as SYDVKM.

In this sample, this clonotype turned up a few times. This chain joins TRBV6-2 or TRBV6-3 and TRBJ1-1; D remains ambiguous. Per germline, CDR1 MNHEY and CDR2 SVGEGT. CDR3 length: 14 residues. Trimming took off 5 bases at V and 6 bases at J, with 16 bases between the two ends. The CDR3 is CASSGRTLGSEAFF. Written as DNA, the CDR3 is TGTGCCAGCAGTGGACGGACGCTGGGCTCTGAAGCTTTCTTT.

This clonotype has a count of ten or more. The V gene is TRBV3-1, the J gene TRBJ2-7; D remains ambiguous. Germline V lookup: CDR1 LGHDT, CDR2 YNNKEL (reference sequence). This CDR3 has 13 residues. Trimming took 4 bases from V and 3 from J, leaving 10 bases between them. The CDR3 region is CASSLSSRYEQYF. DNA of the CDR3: TGTGCCAGCAGCCTTTCGAGTCGCTACGAGCAGTACTTC.

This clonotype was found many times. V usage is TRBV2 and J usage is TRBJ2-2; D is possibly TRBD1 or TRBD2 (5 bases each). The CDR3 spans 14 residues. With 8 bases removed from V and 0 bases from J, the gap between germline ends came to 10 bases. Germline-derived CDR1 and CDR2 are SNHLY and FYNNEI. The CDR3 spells CASLRDANTGELFF. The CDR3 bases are TGTGCCAGCCTCAGGGACGCGAACACCGGGGAGCTGTTTTTT.

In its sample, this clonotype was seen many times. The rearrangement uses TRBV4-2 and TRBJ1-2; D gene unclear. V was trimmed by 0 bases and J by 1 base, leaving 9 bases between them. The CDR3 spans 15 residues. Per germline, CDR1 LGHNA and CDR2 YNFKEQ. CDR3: CASSQETSHNYGYTF. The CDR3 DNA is TGTGCCAGCAGCCAAGAAACTTCCCATAACTATGGCTACACCTTC.

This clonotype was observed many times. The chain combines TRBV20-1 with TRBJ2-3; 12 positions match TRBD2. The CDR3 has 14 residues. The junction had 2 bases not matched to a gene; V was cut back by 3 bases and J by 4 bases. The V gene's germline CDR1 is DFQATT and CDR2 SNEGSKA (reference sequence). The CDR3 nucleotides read TGCAGTGCTAGGTCTAGCGGGGGGGCAGATACGCAGTATTTT. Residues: CSARSSGGADTQYF.

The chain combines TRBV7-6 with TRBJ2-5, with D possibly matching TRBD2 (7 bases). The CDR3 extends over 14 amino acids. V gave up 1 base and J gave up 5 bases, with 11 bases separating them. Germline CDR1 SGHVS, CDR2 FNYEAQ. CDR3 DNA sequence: TGTGCCAGCAGCTTAGGGGGGGGCGACGAGACCCAGTACTTC. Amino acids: CASSLGGGDETQYF.

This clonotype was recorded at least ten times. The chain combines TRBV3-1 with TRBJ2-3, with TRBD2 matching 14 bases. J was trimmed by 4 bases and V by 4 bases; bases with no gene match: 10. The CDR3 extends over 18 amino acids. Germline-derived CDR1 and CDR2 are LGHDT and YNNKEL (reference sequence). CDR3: CASSPFMGLAGVPDTQYF. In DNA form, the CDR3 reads TGTGCCAGCAGCCCCTTCATGGGACTAGCGGGGGTACCAGATACGCAGTATTTT.

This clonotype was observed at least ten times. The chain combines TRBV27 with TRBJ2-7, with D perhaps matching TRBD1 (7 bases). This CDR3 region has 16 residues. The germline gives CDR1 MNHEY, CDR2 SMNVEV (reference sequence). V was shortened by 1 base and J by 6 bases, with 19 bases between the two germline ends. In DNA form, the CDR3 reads TGTGCCAGCAGTTTATTGGGACAGTTGGGGAGGTCCGAGCAGTACTTC. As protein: CASSLLGQLGRSEQYF.

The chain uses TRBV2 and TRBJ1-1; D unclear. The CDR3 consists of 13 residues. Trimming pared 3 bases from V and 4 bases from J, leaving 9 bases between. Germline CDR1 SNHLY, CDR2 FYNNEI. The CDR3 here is CASSDEEGTEAFF. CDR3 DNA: TGTGCCAGCAGTGACGAGGAGGGCACTGAAGCTTTCTTT.

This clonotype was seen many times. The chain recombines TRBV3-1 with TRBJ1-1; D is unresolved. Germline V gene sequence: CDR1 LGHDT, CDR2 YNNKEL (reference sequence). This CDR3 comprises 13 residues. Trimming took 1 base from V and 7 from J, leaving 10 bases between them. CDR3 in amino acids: CASSQVSGSEAFF. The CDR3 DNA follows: TGTGCCAGCAGCCAAGTGTCGGGGAGTGAAGCTTTCTTT.

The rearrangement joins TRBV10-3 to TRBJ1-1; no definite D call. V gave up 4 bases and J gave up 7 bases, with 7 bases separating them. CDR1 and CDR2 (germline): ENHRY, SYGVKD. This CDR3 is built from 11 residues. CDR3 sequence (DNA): TGTGCCATCAGTGGAGGAATTGAAGCTTTCTTT. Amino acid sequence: CAISGGIEAFF.